The 12 T cell receptor beta chains presented below share a single source sample, sequenced in a study of cytomegalovirus exposure and HLA in healthy donors. The study ran its PCR with 60 Vbeta and 13 Jbeta primers. Assay used: immunoSEQ multiplex PCR; TCRdb lists only in-frame clones, some missing. The sample lists roughly 130,000 clones, about 79% occurring once. The sequencing sample was made of PBMCs. These receptor sequences come from a young woman in good health and CMV-seropositive.

This clone has a single count. V and J are TRBV2 and TRBJ2-1; the D gene is possibly TRBD1 (6 bases). In germline, CDR1 is SNHLY, CDR2 FYNNEI. The V gene lost 7 bases and the J gene lost 0 bases, with 10 bases spanning the gap. The CDR3 is 14 amino acids. Here the CDR3 reads CASTGQSSYNEQFF. CDR3 DNA sequence: TGTGCCAGCACTGGACAGAGCTCCTACAATGAGCAGTTCTTC. Full variable domain (remainder filled in from reference TRBV2 and TRBJ2-1): EPEVTQTPSHQVTQMGQEVILRCVPISNHLYFYWYRQILGQKVEFLVSFYNNEISEKSEIFDDQFSVERPDGSNFTLKIRSTKLEDSAMYFCASTGQSSYNEQFFGPGTRLTVL.

The chain is built from TRBV7-8 and TRBJ2-5; perhaps TRBD1 as D (6 bases). The J call could be wrong; TRBJ2-7 is a better fit for the DNA end. Germline CDR1 is SGHVS and CDR2 is FQNEAQ. There are 16 residues in the CDR3. Here the CDR3 DNA reads TGTGCCAGCAGTCACTCCACAGGGATTCCGACCTACGAGCAGTACTTC. Translating it yields CASSHSTGIPTYEQYF.

The chain employs TRBV7-2 and TRBJ1-1; 7 nucleotides align to TRBD1. V lost 4 bases and J lost 3; bases outside the gene matches: 2. The CDR3 spans 13 residues. CDR1 is SGHTA and CDR2 is FQGNSA in the germline V gene. CDR3 protein: CASSYTGDTEAFF. The CDR3 coding sequence is TGTGCCAGCAGCTATACAGGGGACACTGAAGCTTTCTTT.

The genes are TRBV7-3 and TRBJ2-1; D is unclear. This CDR3 region has 13 residues. Trimming cost V 4 bases and J 7 bases, with 11 bases left between them. Germline assignment: CDR1 SGHTA and CDR2 FQGTGA. The CDR3 loop reads CASSYGVWNEQFF. CDR3 sequence (DNA): TGTGCCAGCAGCTATGGAGTTTGGAATGAGCAGTTCTTC. Drawing the rest from reference TRBV7-3 and TRBJ2-1, the complete variable domain is GAGVSQTPSNKVTEKGKYVELRCDPISGHTALYWYRQSLGQGPEFLIYFQGTGAADDSGLPNDRFFAVRPEGSVSTLKIQRTERGDSAVYLCASSYGVWNEQFFGPGTRLTVL.

As DNA, the CDR3 is TGTGCCAGCAGCCCCGGGACTGACTATGGCTACACCTTC. Translating it yields CASSPGTDYGYTF. The rearrangement uses TRBV2 and TRBJ1-2; possible D gene TRBD1, 5 bases. The V and J ends lost 6 bases and 3 bases respectively, with 11 bases between them. Germline V gene data show CDR1 as SNHLY and CDR2 as FYNNEI. CDR3 length: 13 residues. Full variable domain (remainder filled in from reference TRBV2 and TRBJ1-2): EPEVTQTPSHQVTQMGQEVILRCVPISNHLYFYWYRQILGQKVEFLVSFYNNEISEKSEIFDDQFSVERPDGSNFTLKIRSTKLEDSAMYFCASSPGTDYGYTFGSGTRLTVV.

This clone has just one count. CDR3 sequence (DNA): TGTGCCAGCTCAGAGGGTCGGGAGCAGTTCTTC. Its translation: CASSEGREQFF. V gene TRBV18 combines with J gene TRBJ2-1, with D possibly matching TRBD2 (5 bases). The CDR3 loop spans 11 amino acids. CDR1 KGHSH and CDR2 LQKENI come from the germline V gene. With 5 bases removed from V and 10 bases from J, the gap between germline ends came to 9 bases.

The chain joins TRBV7-9 to TRBJ2-5, with 7 bases matching TRBD1. Germline assignment: CDR1 SEHNR and CDR2 FQNEAQ (reference sequence). V lost 5 bases and J lost 5; bases outside the gene matches: 14. The CDR3 consists of 16 residues. CDR3 nucleotide sequence: TGTGCCAGCAGCCAGGGACAGTCCACGGGAATTGAGACCCAGTACTTC. It specifies CASSQGQSTGIETQYF.

The chain combines TRBV5-5 with TRBJ2-5; the D gene is possibly TRBD1 (6 bases). Germline CDR1 reads SGHKS; CDR2 reads YYEKEE (reference sequence). V was shortened by 2 bases and J by 1 base, with 9 bases between the two germline ends. The length of the CDR3 is 14 residues. CDR3 nucleotide sequence: TGTGCCAGCAGCTTCAGACAGGCCCAAGAGACCCAGTACTTC. Protein sequence: CASSFRQAQETQYF. The full variable domain, with the rest looked up from reference TRBV5-5 and TRBJ2-5, is DAGVTQSPTHLIKTRGQQVTLRCSPISGHKSVSWYQQVLGQGPQFIFQYYEKEERGRGNFPDRFSARQFPNYSSELNVNALLLGDSALYLCASSFRQAQETQYFGPGTRLLVL.

This clone has a single count. The rearrangement uses TRBV7-2 and TRBJ2-5, with D uncertain. The J call could be wrong; TRBJ2-7 is a better fit for the DNA end. The CDR3 sequence is 11 residues long. Germline CDR1 is SGHTA and CDR2 is FQGNSA. The CDR3, as DNA: TGTGCCAGCAGCTTAACGTCCGAGCAGTACTTC. It translates to CASSLTSEQYF.

V gene TRBV7-2 combines with J gene TRBJ2-3; possibly TRBD1 for D (7 bases). The V end lost 1 base, the J end lost 2 bases, and 13 bases lay between the germline ends. From germline, CDR1 is SGHTA and CDR2 FQGNSA. There are 16 residues in the CDR3. CDR3 protein: CASSLGAGGPTDTQYF. In DNA, the CDR3 is TGTGCCAGCAGCTTAGGGGCAGGGGGGCCCACAGATACGCAGTATTTT.

This clone showed up just once. V and J are TRBV7-6 and TRBJ1-6; D uncertain. Trimming took off 3 bases at V and 7 bases at J, with 7 bases between the two ends. The germline gives CDR1 SGHVS, CDR2 FNYEAQ. CDR3 length: 13 amino acids. For the CDR3, the DNA is TGTGCCAGCAGCTTCGACGGGAATTCACCCCTCCACTTT. Its translation: CASSFDGNSPLHF.

The chain employs TRBV7-9 and TRBJ1-3; 8 bases match TRBD1. Germline V lookup: CDR1 SEHNR, CDR2 FQNEAQ (reference sequence). V was clipped by 5 bases and J by 4 bases; unmatched bases: 7. This CDR3 contains 15 residues. CDR3 coding DNA: TGTGCCAGCAGCGCCGGACAGGGAATGGGAAACACCATATATTTT. It encodes CASSAGQGMGNTIYF. The full variable domain, completed using reference TRBV7-9 and TRBJ1-3, is DTGVSQNPRHKITKRGQNVTFRCDPISEHNRLYWYRQTLGQGPEFLTYFQNEAQLEKSRLLSDRFSAERPKGSFSTLEIQRTEQGDSAMYLCASSAGQGMGNTIYFGEGSWLTVV.